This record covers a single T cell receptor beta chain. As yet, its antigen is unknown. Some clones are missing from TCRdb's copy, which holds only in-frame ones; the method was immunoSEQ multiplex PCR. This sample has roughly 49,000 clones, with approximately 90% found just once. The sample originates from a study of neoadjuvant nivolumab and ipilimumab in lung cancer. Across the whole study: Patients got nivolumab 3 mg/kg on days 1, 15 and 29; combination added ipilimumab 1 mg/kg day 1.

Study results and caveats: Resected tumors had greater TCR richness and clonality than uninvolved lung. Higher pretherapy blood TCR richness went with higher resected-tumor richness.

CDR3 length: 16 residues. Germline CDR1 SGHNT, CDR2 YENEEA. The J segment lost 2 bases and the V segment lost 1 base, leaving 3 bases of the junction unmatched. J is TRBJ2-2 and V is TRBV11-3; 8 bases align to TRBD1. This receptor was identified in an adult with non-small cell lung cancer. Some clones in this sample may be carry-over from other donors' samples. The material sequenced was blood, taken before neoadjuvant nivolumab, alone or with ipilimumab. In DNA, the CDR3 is TGTGCCAGCAGCTTAGCAGGGGGCCGAAACACCGGGGAGCTGTTTTTT. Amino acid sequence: CASSLAGGRNTGELFF.